The next 25 T cell receptor beta chains were all read from a single sample in a study of T cell responses to AZD1222 COVID-19 vaccine. Profiling relied on immunoSEQ multiplex PCR, and the TCRdb table lists in-frame clones only, not all of them. The sample lists roughly 80,000 clones; 90% were seen once. Sequences were derived from peripheral blood, sampled 28 days after the second AZD1222 dose. The receptor set was obtained from an adult who received the AZD1222 COVID-19 vaccine.

The V gene is TRBV3-1 (or the pseudogene TRBV3-2), the J gene TRBJ1-2, with D unresolved. The germline V gene has CDR1 LGHDT and CDR2 YNNKEL (reference sequence). V was trimmed by 1 base and J by 8 bases, leaving 5 bases between them. This CDR3 spans 11 amino acids. The CDR3 is CASSQAGGYTF. The CDR3, as DNA: TGTGCCAGCAGCCAAGCGGGGGGCTACACCTTC.

The genes are TRBV5-1 and TRBJ1-5; no firm D call. Germline V gives CDR1 SGHRS, CDR2 YFSETQ. This CDR3 comprises 13 residues. With 0 bases removed from V and 10 bases from J, the gap between germline ends came to 11 bases. The CDR3 protein is CASSLEPETPQHF. In DNA form, the CDR3 reads TGCGCCAGCAGCTTGGAGCCGGAAACCCCCCAGCATTTT.

The J gene is TRBJ2-2, the V gene TRBV24-1; D possibly corresponds to TRBD2 (5 bases). CDR1 is KGHDR, CDR2 SFDVKD, per germline. The CDR3 sequence is 14 residues long. Between the trimmed V and J ends, which lost 10 bases and 1 base, there was a span of 12 bases. The CDR3 region is CATEARGNTGELFF. Here the CDR3 DNA reads TGTGCCACGGAGGCCCGAGGGAACACCGGGGAGCTGTTTTTT.

V is TRBV7-6 and J is TRBJ2-1; 8 nucleotides agree with TRBD2. Germline-derived CDR1 and CDR2 are SGHVS and FNYEAQ. The CDR3 runs 16 residues. J lost 2 bases, V lost 1 base, and 4 bases had no gene match. The CDR3 DNA sequence: TGTGCCAGCAGCTTAGAACCGGGACTAGCCTACAATGAGCAGTTCTTC. This sequence encodes CASSLEPGLAYNEQFF.

This chain joins TRBV6-5 and TRBJ1-1, with 7 bases aligning to TRBD1. V was clipped by 0 bases and J by 5 bases; unmatched bases: 6. The CDR3 is made up of 15 amino acids. Germline-derived CDR1 and CDR2 are MNHEY and SVGAGI. DNA for the CDR3: TGTGCCAGCAGTTACTCAGGGGGCAGAGGGACTGAAGCTTTCTTT. This sequence encodes CASSYSGGRGTEAFF.

CDR3 bases: TGTGCCAGCAGCCAAGATGTAGGTGGGCACTCACCCCTCCACTTT. Its translation: CASSQDVGGHSPLHF. The chain couples TRBV14 to TRBJ1-6; unclear D gene. From germline, CDR1 is SGHDN and CDR2 FVKESK. Trimming removed 0 bases at V and 10 bases at J, with 13 bases between. The length of the CDR3 is 15 residues.

This chain uses TRBV7-2 with TRBJ2-3, with 14 bases lining up with TRBD2. The CDR3 consists of 16 residues. Germline CDR1 is SGHTA and CDR2 is FQGNSA. Unmatched junction bases numbered 1, after V lost 3 bases and J lost 2 bases. This chain's CDR3 is CASSLGLAGDTDTQYF. The CDR3 DNA reads as TGTGCCAGCAGCTTGGGACTAGCGGGGGACACAGATACGCAGTATTTT.

The genes are TRBV6-2 or TRBV6-3 and TRBJ1-5, with D possibly TRBD1 on 5 matching bases. The CDR3 is made up of 14 amino acids. From germline, CDR1 is MNHEY and CDR2 SVGEGT. Trimming shortened V by 2 bases and J by 4 bases, and 9 bases separated the two germline ends. The CDR3 region is CASSYDSKNQPQHF. DNA for the CDR3: TGTGCCAGCAGTTACGACAGCAAGAATCAGCCCCAGCATTTT.

The chain links TRBV5-1 to TRBJ2-7; perhaps D is TRBD1 or TRBD2 (5 bases each). V was cut by 7 bases and J by 4 bases, with 12 bases left in between. The CDR3 is 12 residues long. The germline gives CDR1 SGHRS, CDR2 YFSETQ. CDR3 in amino acids: CASGGSSYEQYF. CDR3 nucleotide sequence: TGCGCCAGCGGGGGAAGTTCATACGAGCAGTACTTC.

Concerning this clone: This sample includes further DNA sequences coding for the same CDR3. This chain links TRBV10-3 with TRBJ1-2; 9 nucleotides agree with TRBD1. The CDR3 runs to 12 residues. Germline trimming cut 6 bases from V and 6 bases from J; bases unmatched to any gene: 2. Germline V lookup: CDR1 ENHRY, CDR2 SYGVKD. CDR3 sequence reads: CAISRTGDGYTF. The CDR3 nucleotides read TGTGCCATCAGCCGGACAGGGGATGGCTACACCTTC.

The V gene is TRBV21-1, the J gene TRBJ1-6. TRBV21-1 constitutes a pseudogene. CDR3 length equals 17 residues. CDR3 DNA sequence: TGTGCCAGCAGCAAAGCCGCGGTATCCAGATATAATTCACCCCTCCACTTT. Translation: CASSKAAVSRYNSPLHF.

V usage is TRBV14 and J usage is TRBJ1-6, with unresolved D. The V gene lost 3 bases and the J gene lost 10 bases, with 7 bases spanning the gap. The CDR3 spans 12 residues. The germline V gene has CDR1 SGHDN and CDR2 FVKESK. The DNA for the CDR3 is TGTGCCAGCAGCCAGAAAGGATCACCCCTCCACTTT. Its protein is CASSQKGSPLHF.

This chain uses TRBV15 with TRBJ1-5; D ambiguous. V dropped 1 base and J dropped 4 bases, with 8 bases sitting between them. Germline values: CDR1 LNHNV, CDR2 YYDKDF (reference sequence). The CDR3 length is 14 residues. The CDR3 region has the DNA TGTGCCACCAGCAGAGGGAGGGCAAATCAGCCCCAGCATTTT. Translating gives CATSRGRANQPQHF.

This clone is medium-sized in the sample. The chain uses TRBV30 and TRBJ1-4; 8 bases are shared with TRBD1. Germline CDR1 is GTSNPN and CDR2 is SVGIG (reference sequence). This CDR3 is 14 amino acids long. The trim removed 2 bases at V and 8 bases at J, leaving 7 bases unmatched. CDR3 amino acids: CAWSTRTGREKLFF. The CDR3, as DNA: TGTGCCTGGAGTACCCGGACAGGGAGAGAAAAACTGTTTTTT.

The chain joins TRBV6-1 to TRBJ1-1, with D unresolved. Germline values: CDR1 MNHNS, CDR2 SASEGT. Trimming cost V 2 bases and J 7 bases, with 14 bases left between them. The CDR3 length is 14 residues. CDR3 sequence: CASSERRGRGEAFF. In DNA form, the CDR3 reads TGTGCCAGCAGTGAAAGGCGTGGGCGGGGTGAAGCTTTCTTT.

The CDR3 DNA reads TGTGCCAGTGGGGGGGGTAATCAGCCCCAGCATTTT. Protein: CASGGGNQPQHF. The chain has TRBV28 and TRBJ1-5, with a tentative D call TRBD1 (5 bases). From germline, CDR1 is MDHEN and CDR2 SYDVKM. The CDR3 extends over 12 amino acids. V was shortened by 9 bases and J by 4 bases, with 10 bases between the two germline ends.

This sequence joins TRBV2 and TRBJ2-5, with D possibly matching TRBD1 (5 bases). The CDR3 runs 11 residues. The ends were cut back, 6 bases at V and 5 bases at J, with 7 bases in the middle. From germline, CDR1 is SNHLY and CDR2 FYNNEI. CDR3: CASRQEETQYF. DNA of the CDR3: TGTGCCAGCAGACAGGAGGAGACCCAGTACTTC.

This clone was seen a few times. In the same sample, other DNA sequences code for this CDR3. The V and J genes are TRBV12-3 or TRBV12-4 and TRBJ1-2; D call uncertain. V shed 1 base and J shed 4 bases, with 4 bases lying between them. The CDR3 has 12 amino acids. CDR3 region: CASSLGRYGYTF. The CDR3 DNA is TGTGCCAGCAGTTTAGGACGCTATGGCTACACCTTC.

This clone occurred once. This chain links TRBV28 with TRBJ1-5; tentative D call: TRBD1 (5 bases). This CDR3 is built from 15 residues. Looked up from germline, CDR1 is MDHEN and CDR2 is SYDVKM. Trimming left V 7 bases short and J 6 bases short, with 19 bases between. The CDR3: CASTPGDSPVQPQHF. CDR3 nucleotides: TGTGCCAGCACCCCGGGAGACAGTCCAGTTCAGCCCCAGCATTTT. Looking up the rest from reference TRBV28 and TRBJ1-5 gives the full variable domain: DVKVTQSSRYLVKRTGEKVFLECVQDMDHENMFWYRQDPGLGLRLIYFSYDVKMKEKGDIPEGYSVSREKKERFSLILESASTNQTSMYLCASTPGDSPVQPQHFGDGTRLSIL.

The rearrangement uses TRBV5-1 and TRBJ2-7; 9 bases line up with TRBD1. The CDR3 extends over 14 amino acids. Germline V gene lookup returns CDR1 SGHRS and CDR2 YFSETQ. J lost 6 bases, V lost 4 bases, and 8 bases had no gene match. The CDR3 nucleotides are TGCGCCAGCAGCGCTACCGGGACAGGGATCGAGCAGTACTTC. It is translated as CASSATGTGIEQYF.

The chain uses TRBV28 and TRBJ1-5; 7 bases match TRBD1. The ends lost 3 bases at V and 2 bases at J; junction bases unmatched: 7. The germline gives CDR1 MDHEN, CDR2 SYDVKM. The CDR3 contains 16 residues. Here the CDR3 reads CASSFVRGPRNQPQHF. CDR3 DNA sequence: TGTGCCAGCAGTTTTGTGAGGGGGCCTCGCAATCAGCCCCAGCATTTT.

V and J are TRBV7-2 and TRBJ1-2, with a weak D call TRBD1 (5 bases). V was clipped by 0 bases and J by 8 bases, with 16 bases between them. The CDR3 spans 15 residues. Germline loops: CDR1 SGHTA, CDR2 FQGNSA. CDR3 nucleotide sequence: TGTGCCAGCAGCTTAGCCCCTGGGGGAGGGAAGGGCTACACCTTC. Protein product: CASSLAPGGGKGYTF.

The chain is built from TRBV9 and TRBJ1-3; D uncertain. Germline V gene sequence: CDR1 SGDLS, CDR2 YYNGEE. This CDR3 is built from 15 residues. Trimming cost V 0 bases and J 8 bases, with 15 bases left between them. Written as DNA, the CDR3 is TGTGCCAGCAGCGTAGTTGGGTTTGACCGGGACACCATATATTTT. This sequence encodes CASSVVGFDRDTIYF.

The chain recombines TRBV15 with TRBJ1-6; D gene unclear. Germline V gene lookup returns CDR1 LNHNV and CDR2 YYDKDF (reference sequence). The CDR3 length is 14 residues. The V and J ends lost 0 bases and 6 bases respectively, with 6 bases between them. CDR3 sequence: CATSREGANSPLHF. CDR3 DNA: TGTGCCACCAGCAGAGAAGGTGCTAATTCACCCCTCCACTTT. The entire variable domain, with the rest obtained from reference TRBV15 and TRBJ1-6, is as follows: DAMVIQNPRYQVTQFGKPVTLSCSQTLNHNVMYWYQQKSSQAPKLLFHYYDKDFNNEADTPDNFQSRRPNTSFCFLDIRSPGLGDTAMYLCATSREGANSPLHFGNGTRLTVT.

This chain links TRBV27 with TRBJ2-2; D may be TRBD2 (5 bases). CDR1 is MNHEY and CDR2 is SMNVEV in the germline V gene (reference sequence). This CDR3 has 14 residues. V was trimmed by 2 bases and J by 4 bases, leaving 8 bases between them. CDR3 DNA: TGTGCCAGCAGTTTACTAGCCCTCACCGGGGAGCTGTTTTTT. It encodes CASSLLALTGELFF.